A selection of T cell receptor beta chains follows, all from one sample in a study of blood T cell repertoires in COVID-19. The assay was immunoSEQ multiplex PCR, and TCRdb's table has in-frame clones only and misses some. Of more than 85,000 clones in the sample, less than 85% were seen once. The sequenced material came from peripheral blood. These receptors were collected from a human donor in a cohort sampled during active COVID-19. CDR3s leave out the opening cysteine and the closing phenylalanine or tryptophan. Fields, in order: clone size, D gene, CDR3 length, V gene, CDR3 protein. The D gene is left open where the match is weak. Size tells how often a clone was seen (once, few, many) or the class of an expanded clone, and some rows leave it out.

once TRBD2 12 TRBV19 ASSIIAGAYEQY
NA TRBD2 13 TRBV6-5 ASRRLAESSYEQY
NA NA 11 TRBV3-1/TRBV3-2 ASRGVGGSPLH
few NA 10 TRBV7-9 ASSFSDEKLF
NA TRBD1 12 TRBV6-5 ASRRDRGDYGYT
NA TRBD1 15 TRBV5-1 ASSLGGQPANTGELF
NA NA 14 TRBV6-6 ASSGRVRSGANVLT
NA NA 14 TRBV6-4 ASSDQPVATNEKLF
NA NA 11 TRBV6-5 ASSRDRSYEQY
NA TRBD1 12 TRBV5-5 ASSGGQINQPQH
NA TRBD2 12 TRBV18 ASSPTSGTYEQY
few NA 10 TRBV6-2/TRBV6-3 ASSSVPYGYT
NA NA 11 TRBV11-3 ASSTAGSDTQY
NA NA 10 TRBV7-8 ASSLVQGAYT
NA TRBD2 15 TRBV7-8 ASSLGGGAPTTDTQY
NA NA 10 TRBV18 ASSAVDYEQY